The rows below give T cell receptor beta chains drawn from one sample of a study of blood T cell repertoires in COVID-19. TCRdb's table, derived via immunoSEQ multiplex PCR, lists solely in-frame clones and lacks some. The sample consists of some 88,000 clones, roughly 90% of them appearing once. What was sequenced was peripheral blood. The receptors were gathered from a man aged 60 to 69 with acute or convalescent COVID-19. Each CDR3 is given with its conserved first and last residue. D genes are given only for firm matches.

TGTGCCAGCTCAGAACAAGGGGCAGATACGCAGTATTTT	CASSEQGADTQYF	TRBV18	TRBJ2-3	.
TGTGCCAGCAGCAACCGGCAGGACTATGGCTACACCTTC	CASSNRQDYGYTF	TRBV21-1	TRBJ1-2	.
TGTGCCAGCAGCTGGGCAACTAGCGGGGGTGGCAATGAGCAGTTCTTC	CASSWATSGGGNEQFF	TRBV5-4	TRBJ2-1	TRBD2
TGCGCCAGCAGCCAAGAGGGGATCGGGGGGGCTTTAAATGAAAAACTGTTTTTT	CASSQEGIGGALNEKLFF	TRBV4-1	TRBJ1-4	.
TGTGCTAGTGGTTCCAGGGGCAGCGTGTTCAATGAGCAGTTCTTC	CASGSRGSVFNEQFF	TRBV12-5	TRBJ2-1	.
TGTGCCAGCAGAGGGACAGGGATCTCCTCCTACGAGCAGTACTTC	CASRGTGISSYEQYF	TRBV5-4	TRBJ2-7	TRBD1
TGTGCCAGCAGCTTAGTCCCCCGGACAGACGGGGAGCTGTTTTTT	CASSLVPRTDGELFF	TRBV7-6	TRBJ2-2	.
TGCGCCAGCAGCCAAGATGGGAGGACGGCGGGCCGCACAGATACGCAGTATTTT	CASSQDGRTAGRTDTQYF	TRBV4-1	TRBJ2-3	.
TGTGCCAGCAGTTATTCGGGCACAGATACGCAGTATTTT	CASSYSGTDTQYF	TRBV6-1	TRBJ2-3	.
TGTGCCATCAGTGAGTTTGGGAGGGGGGGGCATTGGAACACTGAAGCTTTCTTT	CAISEFGRGGHWNTEAFF	TRBV10-3	TRBJ1-1	.
TGTGCCAGTCGGCCTGGGAGGAATCAGCCCCAGCATTTT	CASRPGRNQPQHF	TRBV19	TRBJ1-5	.
TGTGCCAGTAGTACGAAAGGGGCGGTGAACACTGAAGCTTTCTTT	CASSTKGAVNTEAFF	TRBV19	TRBJ1-1	.
TGTGCCAGCAGTGAACAGAATTTGAACACTGAAGCTTTCTTT	CASSEQNLNTEAFF	TRBV6-1	TRBJ1-1	.
TGCAGTGCTTACAGGGAGCGCGAGCAGTACTTC	CSAYREREQYF	TRBV20-1	TRBJ2-7	.
TGTGCCAGCAGCTTGGATCAGGGACTTGACTACGAGCAGTACTTC	CASSLDQGLDYEQYF	TRBV5-8	TRBJ2-7	.
TGTGCCAGCAGGCCAGGGCTTATGAACACTGAAGCTTTCTTT	CASRPGLMNTEAFF	TRBV6-5	TRBJ1-1	.
TGTGCCAGCAGTCGGACAAGTGAAAAACTGTTTTTT	CASSRTSEKLFF	TRBV6-5	TRBJ1-4	.
TGTGCCAGCAGCTTAGTGACGAGAGGGGGAGAGACCCAGTACTTC	CASSLVTRGGETQYF	TRBV7-2	TRBJ2-5	.
TGCGCCAGCAGCTTGGTTGGGGCCCTCGAGAGTGGCTACACCTTC	CASSLVGALESGYTF	TRBV5-1	TRBJ1-2	.
TGTGCCAGCAAGGGAGCGGGAGGGGGTTTCGCGGAGCAGTACTTC	CASKGAGGGFAEQYF	TRBV2	TRBJ2-7	TRBD2